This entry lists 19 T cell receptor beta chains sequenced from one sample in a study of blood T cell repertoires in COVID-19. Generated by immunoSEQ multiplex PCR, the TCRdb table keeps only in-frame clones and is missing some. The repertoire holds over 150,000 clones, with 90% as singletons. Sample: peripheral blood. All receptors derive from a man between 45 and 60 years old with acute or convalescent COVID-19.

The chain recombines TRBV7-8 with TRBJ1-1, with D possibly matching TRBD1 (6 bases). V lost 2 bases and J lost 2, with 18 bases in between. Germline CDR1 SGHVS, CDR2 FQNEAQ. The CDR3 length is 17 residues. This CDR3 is CASSLKPPGGPNTEAFF. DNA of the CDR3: TGTGCCAGCAGCTTAAAGCCCCCCGGGGGGCCCAACACTGAAGCTTTCTTT.

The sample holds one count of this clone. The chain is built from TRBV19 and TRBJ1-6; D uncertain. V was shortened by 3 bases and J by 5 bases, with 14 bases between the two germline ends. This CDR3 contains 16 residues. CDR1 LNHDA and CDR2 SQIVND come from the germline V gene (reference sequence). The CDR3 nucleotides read TGTGCCAGTAGTATTTACGCGGCCGCGGATAATTCACCCCTCCACTTT. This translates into CASSIYAAADNSPLHF.

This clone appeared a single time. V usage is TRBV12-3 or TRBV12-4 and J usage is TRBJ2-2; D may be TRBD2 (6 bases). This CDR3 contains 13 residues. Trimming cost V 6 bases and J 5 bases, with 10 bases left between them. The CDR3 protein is CASSPSDTGELFF. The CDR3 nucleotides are TGTGCCAGCAGCCCTAGCGATACCGGGGAGCTGTTTTTT.

This chain's CDR3 is CASAGRSMNTEAFF. The CDR3 DNA reads as TGCGCCTCCGCGGGGCGGAGCATGAACACTGAAGCTTTCTTT. J is TRBJ1-1 and V is TRBV5-1, with D tentatively TRBD1 (5 bases). Trimming pared 10 bases from V and 0 bases from J, leaving 16 bases between. Germline lookup yields CDR1 SGHRS and CDR2 YFSETQ. CDR3 length: 14 amino acids. Full variable domain (outside the CDR3, taken from reference TRBV5-1 and TRBJ1-1): KAGVTQTPRYLIKTRGQQVTLSCSPISGHRSVSWYQQTPGQGLQFLFEYFSETQRNKGNFPGRFSGRQFSNSRSEMNVSTLELGDSALYLCASAGRSMNTEAFFGQGTRLTVV.

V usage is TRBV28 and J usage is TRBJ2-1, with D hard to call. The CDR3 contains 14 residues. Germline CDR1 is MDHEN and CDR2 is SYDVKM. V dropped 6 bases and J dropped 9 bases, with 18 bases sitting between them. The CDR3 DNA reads TGTGCCAGCAGAGCCCCGCCCAAGATAAGTGAGCAGTTCTTC. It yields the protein CASRAPPKISEQFF.

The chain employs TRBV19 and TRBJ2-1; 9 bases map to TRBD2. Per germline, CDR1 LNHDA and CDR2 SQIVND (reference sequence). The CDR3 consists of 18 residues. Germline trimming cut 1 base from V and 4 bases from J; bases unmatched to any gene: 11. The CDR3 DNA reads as TGTGCCAGTAGTATAGTGGGTGGCGGGGGGGCTTTTTACAATGAGCAGTTCTTC. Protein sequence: CASSIVGGGGAFYNEQFF.

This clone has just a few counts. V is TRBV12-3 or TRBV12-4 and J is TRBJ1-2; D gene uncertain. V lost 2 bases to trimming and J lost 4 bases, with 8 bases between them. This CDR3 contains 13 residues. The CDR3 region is CASSLRTIYGYTF. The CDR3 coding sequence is TGTGCCAGCAGTTTACGGACTATCTATGGCTACACCTTC.

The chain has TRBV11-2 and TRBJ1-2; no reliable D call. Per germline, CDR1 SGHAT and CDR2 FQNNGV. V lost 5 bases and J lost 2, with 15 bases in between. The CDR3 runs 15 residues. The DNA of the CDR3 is TGTGCCAGCAGCCCACCCAAGATAGTGAACTATGGCTACACCTTC. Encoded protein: CASSPPKIVNYGYTF.

CDR3 sequence (DNA): TGTGCCAGCAGTTTATGGGGACAGGGGAGCAATCAGCCCCAGCATTTT. It encodes CASSLWGQGSNQPQHF. V gene TRBV28 combines with J gene TRBJ1-5; 10 nucleotides match TRBD1. Looked up from germline, CDR1 is MDHEN and CDR2 is SYDVKM. V lost 0 bases to trimming and J lost 1 base; unmatched junction nucleotides: 0. The CDR3 length is 16 residues.

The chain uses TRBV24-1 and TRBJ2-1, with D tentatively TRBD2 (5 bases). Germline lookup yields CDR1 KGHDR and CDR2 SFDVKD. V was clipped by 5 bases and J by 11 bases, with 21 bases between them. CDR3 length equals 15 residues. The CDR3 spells CATSGGLEGIRKQFF. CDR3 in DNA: TGTGCCACCAGTGGAGGCCTCGAGGGTATTAGGAAGCAGTTCTTC.

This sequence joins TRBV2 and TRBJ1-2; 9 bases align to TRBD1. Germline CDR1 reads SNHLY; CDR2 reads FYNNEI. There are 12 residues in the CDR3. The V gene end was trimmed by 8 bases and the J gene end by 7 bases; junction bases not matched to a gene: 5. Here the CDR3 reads CASSGQGLGYTF. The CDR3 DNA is TGTGCCAGCTCGGGACAGGGACTTGGCTACACCTTC.

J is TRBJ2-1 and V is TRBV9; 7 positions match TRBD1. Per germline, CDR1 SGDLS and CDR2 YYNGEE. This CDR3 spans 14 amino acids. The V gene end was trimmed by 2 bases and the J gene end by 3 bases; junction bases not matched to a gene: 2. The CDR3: CASSVGQVYNEQFF. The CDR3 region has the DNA TGTGCCAGCAGCGTCGGACAGGTCTACAATGAGCAGTTCTTC.

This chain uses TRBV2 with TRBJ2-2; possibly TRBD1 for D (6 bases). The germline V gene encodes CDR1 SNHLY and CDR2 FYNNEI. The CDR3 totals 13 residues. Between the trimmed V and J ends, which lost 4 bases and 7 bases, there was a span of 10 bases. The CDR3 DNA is TGTGCCAGCAGTGGACAGGTCGGCGGGGAGCTGTTTTTT. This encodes CASSGQVGGELFF.

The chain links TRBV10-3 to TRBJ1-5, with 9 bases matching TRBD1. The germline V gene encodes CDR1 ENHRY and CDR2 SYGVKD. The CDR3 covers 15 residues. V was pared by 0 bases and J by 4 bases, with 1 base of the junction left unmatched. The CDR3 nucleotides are TGTGCCATCAGTGAGTCCGGACAGGGGAATCAGCCCCAGCATTTT. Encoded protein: CAISESGQGNQPQHF.

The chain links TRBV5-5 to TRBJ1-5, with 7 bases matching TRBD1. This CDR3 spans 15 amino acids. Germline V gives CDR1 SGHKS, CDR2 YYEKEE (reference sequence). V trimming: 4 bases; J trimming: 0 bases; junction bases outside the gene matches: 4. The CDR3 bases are TGTGCCAGCAGCATGGACAGGCTTAGCAATCAGCCCCAGCATTTT. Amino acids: CASSMDRLSNQPQHF.

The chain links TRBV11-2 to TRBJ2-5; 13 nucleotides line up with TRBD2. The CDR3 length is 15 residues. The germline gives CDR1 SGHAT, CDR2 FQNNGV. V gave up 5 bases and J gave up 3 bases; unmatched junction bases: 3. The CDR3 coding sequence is TGTGCCAGCAGCCCGGGACTAGCGGGGAAAGAGACCCAGTACTTC. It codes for CASSPGLAGKETQYF.

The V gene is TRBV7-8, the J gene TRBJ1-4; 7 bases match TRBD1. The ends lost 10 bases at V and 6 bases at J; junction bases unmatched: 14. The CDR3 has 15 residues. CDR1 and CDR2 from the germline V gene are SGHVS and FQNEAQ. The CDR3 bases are TGTGCCACCATGTGGGTGAACAGGGGTGATGAAAAACTGTTTTTT. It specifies CATMWVNRGDEKLFF.

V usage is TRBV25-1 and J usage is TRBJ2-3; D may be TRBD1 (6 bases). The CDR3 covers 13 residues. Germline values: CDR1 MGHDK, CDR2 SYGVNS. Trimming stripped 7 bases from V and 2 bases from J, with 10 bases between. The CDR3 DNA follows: TGTGCCAGCACCAGGGGCCCCACAGATACGCAGTATTTT. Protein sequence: CASTRGPTDTQYF.

For the CDR3, the DNA is TGTGCCAGCAGTGAAGACCGGGGACAGCTCTATAATTCACCCCTCCACTTT. Translated, it gives CASSEDRGQLYNSPLHF. The V gene is TRBV2, the J gene TRBJ1-6, with TRBD1 matching over 7 bases. Germline CDR1 SNHLY, CDR2 FYNNEI. The CDR3 totals 17 residues. Trimming cost V 1 base and J 3 bases; bases outside gene matches: 6.